This TCR beta chain was retrieved from a study of cytomegalovirus exposure and HLA in healthy donors. 13 Jbeta primers and 60 Vbeta primers were used for the PCR. The repertoire was sequenced with immunoSEQ multiplex PCR; TCRdb's copy has only in-frame clones and lacks some. The data show 130,000 or so clones, 75% to 90% seen once. CDR3 length: 11 residues. V lost 5 bases and J lost 2, with 4 bases in between. The germline gives CDR1 SEHNR, CDR2 FQNEAQ (reference sequence). The specimen sequenced was PBMCs. V and J are TRBV7-9 and TRBJ2-7; D remains ambiguous. This clonotype was sampled from a man between 40 and 49 years old in good health and CMV-seronegative. CDR3 sequence: CASSLTYEQYF. The CDR3 nucleotides read TGTGCCAGCAGCCTTACCTACGAGCAGTACTTC.